This TCR beta chain was identified in a study of blood T cell repertoires in COVID-19. Across the whole study: Italy, Spain and the United States were the sources of the convalescent and acute COVID-19 samples.

The CDR3 is 14 residues long. Trimming took 4 bases from V and 2 from J; bases not matched to a gene: 1. Germline CDR1 and CDR2: MGHRA and YSYEKL. Original data processing: Amplified reference gene primers provided the basis for estimating nucleated cell counts. Profiling relied on immunoSEQ multiplex PCR, and the TCRdb table lists in-frame clones only, not all of them. V and J calls and clone size are copied from that table; D and trimming were computed from the DNA. The repertoire holds approximately 210,000 clones, with around 90% as singletons. The specimen was peripheral blood. This receptor was identified in a man aged 25 to 40 with acute or convalescent COVID-19. The chain uses TRBV4-1 and TRBJ2-2, with TRBD2 matching 7 bases. CDR3 nucleotide sequence: TGCGCCAGCAGCCTAGCGGGCAACACCGGGGAGCTGTTTTTT. Protein: CASSLAGNTGELFF.